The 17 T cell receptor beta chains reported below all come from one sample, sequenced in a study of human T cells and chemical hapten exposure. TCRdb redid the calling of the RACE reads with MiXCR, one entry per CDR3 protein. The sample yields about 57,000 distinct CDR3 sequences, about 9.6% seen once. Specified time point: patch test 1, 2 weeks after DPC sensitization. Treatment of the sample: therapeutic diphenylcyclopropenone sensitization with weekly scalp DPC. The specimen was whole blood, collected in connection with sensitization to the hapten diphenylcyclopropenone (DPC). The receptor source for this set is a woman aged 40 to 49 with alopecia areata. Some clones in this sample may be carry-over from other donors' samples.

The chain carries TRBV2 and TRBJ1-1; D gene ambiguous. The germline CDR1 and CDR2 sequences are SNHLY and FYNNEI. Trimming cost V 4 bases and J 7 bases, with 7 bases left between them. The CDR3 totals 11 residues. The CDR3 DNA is TGTGCCAGCAGTGGCCGCCTTGAAGCTTTCTTT. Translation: CASSGRLEAFF.

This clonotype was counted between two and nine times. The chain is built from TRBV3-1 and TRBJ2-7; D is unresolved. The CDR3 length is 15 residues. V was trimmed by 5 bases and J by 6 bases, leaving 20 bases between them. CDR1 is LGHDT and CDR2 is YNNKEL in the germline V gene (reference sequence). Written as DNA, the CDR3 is TGTGCCAGCAGCGCCTCTTCAGGTTTTACTCGCGAGCAGTACTTC. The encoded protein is CASSASSGFTREQYF.

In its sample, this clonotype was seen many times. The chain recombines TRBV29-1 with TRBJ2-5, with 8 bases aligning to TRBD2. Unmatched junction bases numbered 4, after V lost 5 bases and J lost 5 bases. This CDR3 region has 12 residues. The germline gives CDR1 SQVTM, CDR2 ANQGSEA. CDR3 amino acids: CSVRLAFETQYF. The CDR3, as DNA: TGCAGCGTTAGACTAGCGTTTGAGACCCAGTACTTC.

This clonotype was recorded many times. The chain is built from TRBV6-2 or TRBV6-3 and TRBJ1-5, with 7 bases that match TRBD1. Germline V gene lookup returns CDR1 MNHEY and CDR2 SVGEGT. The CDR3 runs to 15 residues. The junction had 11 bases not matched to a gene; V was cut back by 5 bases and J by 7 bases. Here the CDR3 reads CASSATGEGNQPQHF. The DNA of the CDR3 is TGTGCCAGCAGTGCCACAGGGGAGGGGAACCAGCCCCAGCATTTT.

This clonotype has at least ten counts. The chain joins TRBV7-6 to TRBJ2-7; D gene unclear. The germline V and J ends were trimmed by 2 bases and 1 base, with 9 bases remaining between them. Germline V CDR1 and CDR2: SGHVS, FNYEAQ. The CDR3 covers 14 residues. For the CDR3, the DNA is TGTGCCAGCAGCTTATCTTCAGCGTCCTACGAGCAGTACTTC. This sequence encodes CASSLSSASYEQYF.

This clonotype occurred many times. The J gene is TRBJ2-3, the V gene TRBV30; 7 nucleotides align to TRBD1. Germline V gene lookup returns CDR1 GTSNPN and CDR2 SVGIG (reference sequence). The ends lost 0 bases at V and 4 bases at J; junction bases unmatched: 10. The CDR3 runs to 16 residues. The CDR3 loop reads CAWSVQKTGTPDTQYF. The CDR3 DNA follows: TGTGCCTGGAGTGTACAGAAGACAGGGACCCCAGATACGCAGTATTTT.

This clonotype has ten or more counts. The CDR3, as DNA: TGCGCCAGCAGCTTGGCCGCCCAGTATAATTCACCCCTCCACTTT. Protein sequence: CASSLAAQYNSPLHF. This chain connects TRBV5-1 to TRBJ1-6; D remains unclear. The CDR3 has 15 amino acids. Germline CDR1 and CDR2: SGHRS and YFSETQ. Trimming took off 0 bases at V and 4 bases at J, with 8 bases between the two ends.

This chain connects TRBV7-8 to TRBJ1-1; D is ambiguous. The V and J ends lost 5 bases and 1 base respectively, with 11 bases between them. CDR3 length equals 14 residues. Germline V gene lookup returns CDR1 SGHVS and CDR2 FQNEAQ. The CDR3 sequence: CASSQSDANTEAFF. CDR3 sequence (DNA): TGTGCCAGCAGCCAGAGCGATGCGAACACTGAAGCTTTCTTT.

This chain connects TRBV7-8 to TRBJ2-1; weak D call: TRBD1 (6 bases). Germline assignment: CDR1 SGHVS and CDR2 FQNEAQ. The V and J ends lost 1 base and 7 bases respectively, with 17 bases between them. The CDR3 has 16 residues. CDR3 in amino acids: CASSLGWQGPTNEQFF. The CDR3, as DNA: TGTGCCAGCAGCTTAGGTTGGCAGGGGCCTACGAATGAGCAGTTCTTC.

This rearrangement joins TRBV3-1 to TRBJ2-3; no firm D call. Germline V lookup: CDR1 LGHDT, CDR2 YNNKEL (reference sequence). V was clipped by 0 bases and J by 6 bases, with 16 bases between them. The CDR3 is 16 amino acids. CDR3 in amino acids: CASSQEVSASRDTQYF. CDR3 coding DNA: TGTGCCAGCAGCCAAGAAGTTTCAGCCTCAAGGGATACGCAGTATTTT.

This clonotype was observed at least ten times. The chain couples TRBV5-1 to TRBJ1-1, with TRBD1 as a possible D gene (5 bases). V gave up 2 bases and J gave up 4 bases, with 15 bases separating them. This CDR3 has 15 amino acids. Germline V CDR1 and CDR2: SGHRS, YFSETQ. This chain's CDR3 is CASSLASQGFTEAFF. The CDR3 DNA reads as TGCGCCAGCAGCTTAGCCTCGCAGGGATTCACTGAAGCTTTCTTT.

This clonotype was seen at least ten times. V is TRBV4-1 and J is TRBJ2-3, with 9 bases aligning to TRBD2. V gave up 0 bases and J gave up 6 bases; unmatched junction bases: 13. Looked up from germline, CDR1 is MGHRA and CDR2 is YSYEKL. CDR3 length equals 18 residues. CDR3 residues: CASSQDGDSGGGWDTQYF. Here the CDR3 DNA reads TGCGCCAGCAGCCAAGATGGGGATAGCGGGGGAGGATGGGATACGCAGTATTTT.

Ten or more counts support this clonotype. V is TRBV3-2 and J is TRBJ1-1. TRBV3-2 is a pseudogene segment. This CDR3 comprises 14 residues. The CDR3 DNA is TGTGCCAGCAGCCAGACCGCCATGAACACTGAAGCTTTCTTT. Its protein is CASSQTAMNTEAFF.

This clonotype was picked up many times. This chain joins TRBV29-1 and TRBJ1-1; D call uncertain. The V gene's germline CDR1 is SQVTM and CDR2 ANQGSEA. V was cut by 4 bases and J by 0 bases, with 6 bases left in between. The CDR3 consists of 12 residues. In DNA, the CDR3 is TGCAGCGTTGGAGACCTGAACACTGAAGCTTTCTTT. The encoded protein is CSVGDLNTEAFF.

CDR3 region: CASSTSTDTQYF. For the CDR3, the DNA is TGTGCCAGCAGTACGAGCACAGATACGCAGTATTTT. The rearrangement joins TRBV28 to TRBJ2-3; D is undetermined. The CDR3 loop spans 12 amino acids. CDR1 is MDHEN and CDR2 is SYDVKM in the germline V gene. The ends were cut back, 5 bases at V and 0 bases at J, with 3 bases in the middle.

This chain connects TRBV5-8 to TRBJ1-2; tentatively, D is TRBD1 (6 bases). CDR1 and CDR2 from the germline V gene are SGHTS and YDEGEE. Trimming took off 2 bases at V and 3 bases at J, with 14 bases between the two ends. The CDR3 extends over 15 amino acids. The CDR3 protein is CASSFRQETYYGYTF. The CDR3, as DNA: TGTGCCAGCAGCTTTCGACAGGAGACCTACTATGGCTACACCTTC.

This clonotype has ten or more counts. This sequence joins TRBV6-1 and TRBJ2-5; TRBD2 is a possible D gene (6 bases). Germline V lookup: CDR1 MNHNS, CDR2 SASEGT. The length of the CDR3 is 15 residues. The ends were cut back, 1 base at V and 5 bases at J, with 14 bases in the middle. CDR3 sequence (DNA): TGTGCCAGCAGTGAAGTTATCGCGGGGACGGAGACCCAGTACTTC. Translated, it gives CASSEVIAGTETQYF.